Each of the 8 T cell receptor beta chains below was sequenced from the same sample in a study of PD-1 blockade in mismatch repair-deficient tumors. Assay used: immunoSEQ multiplex PCR; TCRdb lists only in-frame clones, some missing. The table records 14,000 or so clones, 84% of them present only once. Material: PBMCs, obtained approximately 15 weeks after starting pembrolizumab. The receptors originated from an adult with mismatch repair-deficient cancer.

The rearrangement uses TRBV27 and TRBJ2-5; tentatively, D is TRBD1 (5 bases). The germline gives CDR1 MNHEY, CDR2 SMNVEV (reference sequence). The CDR3 consists of 15 residues. V was cut by 4 bases and J by 0 bases, with 12 bases left in between. CDR3 loop: CASSSNPGYQETQYF. CDR3 nucleotide sequence: TGTGCCAGCAGTTCCAACCCAGGGTACCAAGAGACCCAGTACTTC.

This chain joins TRBV5-1 and TRBJ2-2; tentatively, D is TRBD1 (5 bases). Trimming stripped 5 bases from V and 4 bases from J, with 12 bases between. The CDR3 loop spans 14 amino acids. Germline-derived CDR1 and CDR2 are SGHRS and YFSETQ. The CDR3 loop reads CASSGQGGTGELFF. CDR3 DNA sequence: TGCGCCAGCAGTGGGCAGGGCGGCACCGGGGAGCTGTTTTTT.

This sequence joins TRBV2 and TRBJ2-5, with 12 bases lining up with TRBD2. CDR1 is SNHLY and CDR2 is FYNNEI in the germline V gene. The CDR3 has 15 amino acids. V shed 6 bases and J 1 base; nucleotides not matched to a gene: 3. The chain's CDR3 is CASRGLAGPQETQYF. The CDR3 coding sequence is TGTGCCAGCAGGGGACTAGCGGGCCCCCAAGAGACCCAGTACTTC.

The chain uses TRBV6-5 and TRBJ1-3, with a possible D match to TRBD1 (5 bases). The CDR3 is 15 amino acids. Germline-derived CDR1 and CDR2 are MNHEY and SVGAGI. V was clipped by 2 bases and J by 0 bases, with 8 bases between them. The CDR3 reads CASSYGGTSGNTIYF. The DNA of the CDR3 is TGTGCCAGCAGTTACGGGGGGACCTCTGGAAACACCATATATTTT.

V and J are TRBV19 and TRBJ2-7; weak D call: TRBD1 (6 bases). This CDR3 has 13 amino acids. V shed 0 bases and J shed 5 bases, with 8 bases lying between them. CDR1 and CDR2 from the germline V gene are LNHDA and SQIVND (reference sequence). CDR3 loop: CASSIDRGDEQYF. The DNA of the CDR3 is TGTGCCAGTAGTATAGACAGGGGCGACGAGCAGTACTTC.

This clone came up once. V gene TRBV7-6 combines with J gene TRBJ1-5, with 8 bases lining up with TRBD1. Trimming cost V 5 bases and J 6 bases; bases outside gene matches: 6. Germline CDR1 SGHVS, CDR2 FNYEAQ. This CDR3 has 14 residues. The CDR3 DNA reads TGTGCCAGCAGCGCCGACAGGGGAGGTCAGCCCCAGCATTTT. It specifies CASSADRGGQPQHF.

This sequence joins TRBV14 and TRBJ1-5, with D possibly matching TRBD1 (6 bases). This CDR3 spans 15 amino acids. Germline loops: CDR1 SGHDN, CDR2 FVKESK. V lost 2 bases, J lost 2 bases, and 10 bases lay in between. CDR3: CASSQLAGGNQPQHF. As DNA, the CDR3 is TGTGCCAGCAGCCAACTGGCAGGGGGCAATCAGCCCCAGCATTTT.

In DNA, the CDR3 is TGTGCCAGCAGCTCCGACAGGGGTTTGGGTAATTCACCCCTCCACTTT. This sequence encodes CASSSDRGLGNSPLHF. V is TRBV11-3 and J is TRBJ1-6; TRBD1 aligns across 8 bases. Germline CDR1 and CDR2: SGHNT and YENEEA. The CDR3 length is 16 residues. The V gene end was trimmed by 4 bases and the J gene end by 6 bases; junction bases not matched to a gene: 8.